The 21 T cell receptor beta chains listed next were all sequenced from one sample in a study of T cell repertoires in cytomegalovirus infection. TCRdb analysed the reads with MiXCR anew, one entry per CDR3 protein. The sample has just over 300,000 distinct CDR3 sequences; under 20% are singletons. The sequenced sample consisted of PBMCs. These receptors were obtained from a human donor in good health (CMV status not recorded). Some clones in this sample may be carry-over from other donors' samples.

This sequence joins TRBV20-1 and TRBJ1-4, with TRBD1 matching 10 bases. Per the germline V gene, CDR1 is DFQATT and CDR2 is SNEGSKA (reference sequence). J lost 5 bases, V lost 1 base, and 4 bases had no gene match. The CDR3 consists of 15 residues. This chain's CDR3 is CSARVPGQGNEKLFF. The CDR3 nucleotides read TGCAGTGCTAGAGTTCCGGGACAGGGGAATGAAAAACTGTTTTTT.

This clonotype came up a few times. The chain couples TRBV4-2 to TRBJ1-2, with a weak D call TRBD1 (5 bases). The CDR3 loop spans 16 amino acids. V was cut by 0 bases and J by 4 bases, with 15 bases left in between. Germline assignment: CDR1 LGHNA and CDR2 YNFKEQ. The CDR3 DNA follows: TGTGCCAGCAGCCAAGATCAGGGTCTGACTCTCTATGGCTACACCTTC. This translates into CASSQDQGLTLYGYTF.

The chain employs TRBV5-4 and TRBJ2-3; 10 bases are a match to TRBD2. Germline assignment: CDR1 SGHNT and CDR2 YYREEE (reference sequence). V shed 4 bases, J shed 5 bases, and the junction held 1 base outside the gene matches. The CDR3 runs 13 residues. CDR3 sequence: CASSVAGGDTQYF. CDR3 nucleotide sequence: TGTGCCAGCAGCGTAGCGGGGGGAGATACGCAGTATTTT.

This clonotype was seen many times. The V gene is TRBV7-2, the J gene TRBJ1-1, with a weak D call TRBD1 (5 bases). This CDR3 contains 14 residues. V shed 1 base and J shed 5 bases, with 11 bases lying between them. CDR1 and CDR2 from the germline V gene are SGHTA and FQGNSA. The CDR3 coding sequence is TGTGCCAGCAGCTTAGGACAGTCGTTGACTGAAGCTTTCTTT. Protein product: CASSLGQSLTEAFF.

The gene calls are TRBV18 and TRBJ2-4; D gene ambiguous. V was clipped by 6 bases and J by 0 bases, with 9 bases between them. Germline values: CDR1 KGHSH, CDR2 LQKENI. CDR3 size: 14 residues. CDR3 sequence reads: CASSPVLAKNIQYF. Written as DNA, the CDR3 is TGTGCCAGCTCGCCAGTCCTAGCCAAAAACATTCAGTACTTC.

This rearrangement joins TRBV20-1 to TRBJ2-1; D might be TRBD1 or TRBD2, each matching 6 bases. V dropped 0 bases and J dropped 4 bases, with 16 bases sitting between them. The CDR3 spans 16 residues. Germline CDR1 and CDR2: DFQATT and SNEGSKA (reference sequence). The CDR3 region has the DNA TGCAGTGCTAGAGATCAGGAGGGGGTCGTATACAATGAGCAGTTCTTC. Translating gives CSARDQEGVVYNEQFF.

Many counts were recorded for this clonotype. The genes are TRBV28 and TRBJ2-1, with 12 bases identical to TRBD2. This CDR3 comprises 19 residues. After removal of 4 bases from V and 2 bases from J, the junction contained 12 bases not matched to a gene. CDR1 and CDR2 from the germline V gene are MDHEN and SYDVKM. Here the CDR3 reads CASSSPGDSSGGAYNEQFF. CDR3 nucleotides: TGTGCCAGCAGTTCCCCTGGCGACTCTAGCGGGGGGGCCTACAATGAGCAGTTCTTC.

The chain couples TRBV12-3 or TRBV12-4 to TRBJ1-1; unclear D gene. V lost 5 bases and J lost 6, with 13 bases in between. The CDR3 spans 13 residues. The CDR3 DNA reads as TGTGCCAGCAGTCCCCGATCAGCAGCTGAAGCTTTCTTT. This sequence encodes CASSPRSAAEAFF.

This clonotype was seen more than once but under ten times. The chain is built from TRBV28 and TRBJ2-7; TRBD2 might be the D (5 bases). V lost 4 bases and J lost 6, with 7 bases in between. Germline V lookup: CDR1 MDHEN, CDR2 SYDVKM. The CDR3 is made up of 11 amino acids. The CDR3 loop is CASSWETEQYF. CDR3 DNA sequence: TGTGCCAGCAGTTGGGAGACCGAGCAGTACTTC.

This clonotype occurred many times. The chain joins TRBV19 to TRBJ1-2; D remains unclear. From germline, CDR1 is LNHDA and CDR2 SQIVND (reference sequence). This CDR3 comprises 14 residues. The V end lost 5 bases, the J end lost 4 bases, and 14 bases lay between the germline ends. The CDR3 sequence is CASSLQDSFYGYTF. The CDR3 DNA reads as TGTGCCAGTAGTCTCCAGGATTCTTTCTATGGCTACACCTTC.

The CDR3: CASSLDLHYGYTF. CDR3 sequence (DNA): TGTGCCAGCAGCTTGGACCTACACTATGGCTACACCTTC. This chain connects TRBV7-9 to TRBJ1-2; D is uncertain. CDR3 size: 13 residues. Germline lookup yields CDR1 SEHNR and CDR2 FQNEAQ (reference sequence). V was cut by 3 bases and J by 3 bases, with 8 bases left in between.

Ten or more counts support this clonotype. The CDR3 spells CASSIDQLRARSGNTIYF. The CDR3 nucleotides read TGTGCCAGTAGTATTGACCAGCTTCGTGCCCGCTCTGGAAACACCATATATTTT. The V and J genes are TRBV19 and TRBJ1-3; no clear D. The CDR3 runs to 18 residues. CDR1 is LNHDA and CDR2 is SQIVND in the germline V gene (reference sequence). V lost 3 bases to trimming and J lost 0 bases, with 18 bases between them.

The gene calls are TRBV12-3 or TRBV12-4 and TRBJ1-4; D is ambiguous. The CDR3 is made up of 14 amino acids. The V and J ends lost 2 bases and 4 bases respectively, with 8 bases between them. CDR3 sequence: CASSLYGDNEKLFF. Written as DNA, the CDR3 is TGTGCCAGCAGTTTATATGGGGATAATGAAAAACTGTTTTTT.

This clonotype has just a few counts. The chain recombines TRBV6-6 with TRBJ1-5; maybe TRBD1 (6 bases). V lost 2 bases, J lost 4 bases, and 12 bases lay in between. Germline-derived CDR1 and CDR2 are MNHNY and SVGAGI (reference sequence). This CDR3 region has 15 residues. The CDR3 DNA reads TGTGCCAGCAGTTACAGGGGGTTTGGAAATCAGCCCCAGCATTTT. As protein: CASSYRGFGNQPQHF.

In this sample, this clonotype turned up many times. The V gene is TRBV12-3 or TRBV12-4, the J gene TRBJ2-7; TRBD2 agrees at 13 bases. V lost 7 bases, J lost 13 bases, and 10 bases stayed unmatched. The CDR3 runs to 13 residues. CDR3 coding DNA: TGTGCCAGCACCCATGGACTAGCGGGGGCCAAATACTTC. Protein product: CASTHGLAGAKYF.

The chain combines TRBV3-1 with TRBJ2-5; a possible D gene is TRBD2 (5 bases). V dropped 4 bases and J dropped 2 bases, with 20 bases sitting between them. Germline loops: CDR1 LGHDT, CDR2 YNNKEL (reference sequence). The CDR3 extends over 17 amino acids. The CDR3 is CASSPTPPGGLQETQYF. CDR3 nucleotides: TGTGCCAGCAGCCCCACCCCCCCGGGCGGACTGCAAGAGACCCAGTACTTC.

This sequence joins TRBV4-1 and TRBJ2-7; D possibly matches TRBD1 or TRBD2 (5 bases each). Deletions cut 1 base from V and 1 base from J, with 14 bases between. The CDR3 loop spans 16 amino acids. Per the germline V gene, CDR1 is MGHRA and CDR2 is YSYEKL. CDR3 sequence reads: CASSQGGSYTSYEQYF. DNA for the CDR3: TGCGCCAGCAGCCAAGGGGGGTCGTACACGTCCTACGAGCAGTACTTC.

This clonotype is a singleton in its sample. The chain carries TRBV12-5 and TRBJ2-7, with TRBD1 as a possible D gene (5 bases). The CDR3 covers 17 residues. V was shortened by 6 bases and J by 0 bases, with 21 bases between the two germline ends. From germline, CDR1 is LGHNT and CDR2 FRNRAP. CDR3 in amino acids: CASGFLRGHLSSYEQYF. The CDR3 DNA sequence: TGTGCTAGTGGGTTCCTCCGAGGACACTTGAGCTCCTACGAGCAGTACTTC.

This clonotype turned up a few times. The chain uses TRBV20-1 and TRBJ2-2; D unresolved. The germline CDR1 and CDR2 sequences are DFQATT and SNEGSKA (reference sequence). This CDR3 contains 12 residues. V dropped 6 bases and J dropped 6 bases, with 11 bases sitting between them. CDR3 sequence (DNA): TGCAGTGCCCGTTATTCCGCCGGGGAGCTGTTTTTT. Protein sequence: CSARYSAGELFF.

The J gene is TRBJ2-7, the V gene TRBV7-9, with no clear D. Germline V gives CDR1 SEHNR, CDR2 FQNEAQ (reference sequence). The V gene lost 1 base and the J gene lost 7 bases, with 5 bases spanning the gap. The CDR3 length is 11 residues. CDR3 DNA sequence: TGTGCCAGCAGCTTAGGGGTGGAGCAGTACTTC. Translated, it gives CASSLGVEQYF. The variable domain in full, completed from reference TRBV7-9 and TRBJ2-7, reads DTGVSQNPRHKITKRGQNVTFRCDPISEHNRLYWYRQTLGQGPEFLTYFQNEAQLEKSRLLSDRFSAERPKGSFSTLEIQRTEQGDSAMYLCASSLGVEQYFGPGTRLTVT.

In its sample, this clonotype was seen many times. This rearrangement joins TRBV7-2 to TRBJ2-7, with a possible D match to TRBD1 (6 bases). Germline CDR1 reads SGHTA; CDR2 reads FQGNSA. The germline V and J ends were trimmed by 3 bases and 0 bases, with 12 bases remaining between them. The CDR3 extends over 15 amino acids. CDR3 DNA sequence: TGTGCCAGCAGCTTGACAGGTTCAAGCTCCTACGAGCAGTACTTC. Translating gives CASSLTGSSSYEQYF.